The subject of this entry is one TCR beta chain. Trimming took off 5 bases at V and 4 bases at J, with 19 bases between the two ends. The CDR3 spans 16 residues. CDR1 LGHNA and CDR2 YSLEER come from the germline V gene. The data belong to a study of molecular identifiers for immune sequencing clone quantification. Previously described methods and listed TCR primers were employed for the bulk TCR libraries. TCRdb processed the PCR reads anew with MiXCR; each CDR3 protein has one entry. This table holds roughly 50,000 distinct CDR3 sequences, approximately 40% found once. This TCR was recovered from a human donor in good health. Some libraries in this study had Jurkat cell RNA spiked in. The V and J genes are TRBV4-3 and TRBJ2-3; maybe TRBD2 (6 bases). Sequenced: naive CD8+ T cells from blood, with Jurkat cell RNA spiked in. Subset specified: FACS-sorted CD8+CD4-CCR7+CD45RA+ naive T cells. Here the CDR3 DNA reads TGCGCCAGCAGCACCCAGCTCGGGAGCCCTCCAGATACGCAGTATTTT. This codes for CASSTQLGSPPDTQYF.